This T cell receptor (beta chain) was recovered during a study of T cells in Graves' hyperthyroidism and ophthalmopathy. Study outcomes and limitations: A median 6.5 months before onset, the model predicted ophthalmopathy.

This clonotype was found a few times. Its antigen remains unidentified. The CDR3 consists of 15 residues. Germline V gives CDR1 MNHEY, CDR2 SVGAGI. Between the trimmed V and J ends, which lost 0 bases and 4 bases, there was a span of 11 bases. RNA transcripts gave rise to amplified TCR beta CDR3 regions. The study used the HTBI primer set for a first-round RT-PCR of the TCR CDR3. Each CDR3 protein is one row after TCRdb ran MiXCR on the multiplex PCR reads. This table holds over 300,000 distinct CDR3 sequences, about 15% found once. The clonotype comes from a woman aged 60-75 years with Graves' hyperthyroidism. The specimen was blood. The rearrangement joins TRBV6-5 to TRBJ2-3; tentatively, D is TRBD1 or TRBD2 (6 bases each). CDR3 residues: CASSYSAEGADTQYF. In DNA, the CDR3 is TGTGCCAGCAGTTACTCGGCGGAGGGGGCAGATACGCAGTATTTT.